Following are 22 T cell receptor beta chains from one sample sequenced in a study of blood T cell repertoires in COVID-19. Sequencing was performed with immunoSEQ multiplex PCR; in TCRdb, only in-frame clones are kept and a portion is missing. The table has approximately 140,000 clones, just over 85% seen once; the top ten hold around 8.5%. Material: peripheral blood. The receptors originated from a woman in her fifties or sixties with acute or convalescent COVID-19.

CDR3 nucleotides: TGTGCCAGCAGCTTAGTGGTTAGCGGGGGGGCTATTGATGAGCAGTTCTTC. As protein: CASSLVVSGGAIDEQFF. This chain links TRBV11-3 with TRBJ2-1; 11 bases fit TRBD2. This CDR3 region has 17 residues. The trim removed 1 base at V and 8 bases at J, leaving 10 bases unmatched. Germline V gives CDR1 SGHNT, CDR2 YENEEA.

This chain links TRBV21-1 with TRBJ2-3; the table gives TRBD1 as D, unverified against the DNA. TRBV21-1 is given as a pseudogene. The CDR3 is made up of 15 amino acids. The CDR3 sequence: CASSTAGMIKDTQYF. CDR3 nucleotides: TGTGCCAGCAGCACCGCAGGGATGATCAAAGATACGCAGTATTTT.

In DNA, the CDR3 is TGTGCCAGCAGCCCCTTTCTCAGGACTAACTATGGCTACACCTTC. Translated, it gives CASSPFLRTNYGYTF. The rearrangement uses TRBV5-8 and TRBJ1-2, with D unclear. The CDR3 is 15 residues long. V gave up 4 bases and J gave up 0 bases, with 13 bases separating them. Germline CDR1 reads SGHTS; CDR2 reads YDEGEE.

Written as DNA, the CDR3 is TGTGCCAGCAGTTTAGCAGGGGACTATGGCTACACCTTC. This codes for CASSLAGDYGYTF. The rearrangement joins TRBV27 to TRBJ1-2; TRBD1 might be the D (6 bases). The germline V gene has CDR1 MNHEY and CDR2 SMNVEV (reference sequence). The V end lost 2 bases, the J end lost 3 bases, and 7 bases lay between the germline ends. The CDR3 contains 13 residues.

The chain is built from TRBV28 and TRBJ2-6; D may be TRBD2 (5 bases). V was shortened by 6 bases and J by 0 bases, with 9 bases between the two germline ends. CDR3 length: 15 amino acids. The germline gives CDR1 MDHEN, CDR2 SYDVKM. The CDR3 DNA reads TGTGCCAGCAGACTAGGGAGCTCTGGGGCCAACGTCCTGACTTTC. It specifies CASRLGSSGANVLTF.

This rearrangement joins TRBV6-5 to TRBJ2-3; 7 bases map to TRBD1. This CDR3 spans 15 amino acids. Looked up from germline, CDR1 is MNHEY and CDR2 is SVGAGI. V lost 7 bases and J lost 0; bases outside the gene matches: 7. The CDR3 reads CASTLDRASTDTQYF. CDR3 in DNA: TGTGCCAGCACCCTAGACAGGGCTAGCACAGATACGCAGTATTTT.

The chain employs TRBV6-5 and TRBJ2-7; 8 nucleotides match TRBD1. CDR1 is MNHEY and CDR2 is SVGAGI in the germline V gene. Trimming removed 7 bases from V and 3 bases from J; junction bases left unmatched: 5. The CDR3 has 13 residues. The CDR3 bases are TGTGCCAGCACCTACGGACAGGGCTACGAGCAGTACTTC. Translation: CASTYGQGYEQYF.

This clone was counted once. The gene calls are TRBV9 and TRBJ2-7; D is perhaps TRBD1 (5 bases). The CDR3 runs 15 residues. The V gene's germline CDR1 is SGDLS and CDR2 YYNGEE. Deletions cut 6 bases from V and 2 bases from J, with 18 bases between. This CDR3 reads CASTEGAGLAYEQYF. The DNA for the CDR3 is TGTGCCAGCACCGAAGGGGCTGGGCTGGCCTACGAGCAGTACTTC. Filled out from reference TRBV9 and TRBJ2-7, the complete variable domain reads DSGVTQTPKHLITATGQRVTLRCSPRSGDLSVYWYQQSLDQGLQFLIQYYNGEERAKGNILERFSAQQFPDLHSELNLSSLELGDSALYFCASTEGAGLAYEQYFGPGTRLTVT.

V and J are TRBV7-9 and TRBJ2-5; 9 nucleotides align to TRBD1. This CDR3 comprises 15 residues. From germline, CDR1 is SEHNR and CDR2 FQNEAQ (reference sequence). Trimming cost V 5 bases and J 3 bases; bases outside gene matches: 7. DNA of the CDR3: TGTGCCAGCAGCATTACAGGGGGCGCAGAAGAGACCCAGTACTTC. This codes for CASSITGGAEETQYF. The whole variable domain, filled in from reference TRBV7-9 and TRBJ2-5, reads DTGVSQNPRHKITKRGQNVTFRCDPISEHNRLYWYRQTLGQGPEFLTYFQNEAQLEKSRLLSDRFSAERPKGSFSTLEIQRTEQGDSAMYLCASSITGGAEETQYFGPGTRLLVL.

The CDR3 sequence: CASSLAWGAGNTIYF. CDR3 DNA sequence: TGCGCCAGCAGCTTGGCCTGGGGGGCTGGAAACACCATATATTTT. The V and J genes are TRBV5-1 and TRBJ1-3; D is possibly TRBD1 (5 bases). Germline V lookup: CDR1 SGHRS, CDR2 YFSETQ. Trimming pared 0 bases from V and 2 bases from J, leaving 9 bases between. This CDR3 is 15 amino acids long. The complete variable domain, with remaining parts taken from reference TRBV5-1 and TRBJ1-3, reads KAGVTQTPRYLIKTRGQQVTLSCSPISGHRSVSWYQQTPGQGLQFLFEYFSETQRNKGNFPGRFSGRQFSNSRSEMNVSTLELGDSALYLCASSLAWGAGNTIYFGEGSWLTVV.

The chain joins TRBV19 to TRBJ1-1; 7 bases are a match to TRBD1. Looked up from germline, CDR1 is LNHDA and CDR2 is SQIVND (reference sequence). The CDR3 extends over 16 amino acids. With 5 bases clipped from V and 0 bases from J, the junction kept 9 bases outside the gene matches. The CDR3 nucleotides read TGTGCCAGTAGTCCTAAGGGGGCCCGAGTGAACACTGAAGCTTTCTTT. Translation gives CASSPKGARVNTEAFF.

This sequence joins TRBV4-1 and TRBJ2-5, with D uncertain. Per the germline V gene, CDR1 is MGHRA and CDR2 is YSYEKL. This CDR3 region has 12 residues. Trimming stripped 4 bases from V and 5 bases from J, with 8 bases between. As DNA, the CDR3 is TGCGCCAGCAGCCGCAACGAGGAGACCCAGTACTTC. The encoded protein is CASSRNEETQYF.

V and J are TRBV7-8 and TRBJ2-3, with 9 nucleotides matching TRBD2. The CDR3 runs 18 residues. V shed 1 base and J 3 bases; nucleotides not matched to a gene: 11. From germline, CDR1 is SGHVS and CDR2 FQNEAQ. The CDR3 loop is CASSLGVAGASKTDTQYF. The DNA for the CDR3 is TGTGCCAGCAGCTTAGGGGTAGCGGGGGCCTCCAAGACAGATACGCAGTATTTT.

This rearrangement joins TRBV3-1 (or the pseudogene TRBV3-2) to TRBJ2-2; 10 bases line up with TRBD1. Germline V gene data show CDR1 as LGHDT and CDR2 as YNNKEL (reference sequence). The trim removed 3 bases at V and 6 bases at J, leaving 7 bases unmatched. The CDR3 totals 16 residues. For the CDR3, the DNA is TGTGCCAGCAGCCACCTCAGGGACAGGGGTTCCGGGGAGCTGTTTTTT. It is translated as CASSHLRDRGSGELFF.

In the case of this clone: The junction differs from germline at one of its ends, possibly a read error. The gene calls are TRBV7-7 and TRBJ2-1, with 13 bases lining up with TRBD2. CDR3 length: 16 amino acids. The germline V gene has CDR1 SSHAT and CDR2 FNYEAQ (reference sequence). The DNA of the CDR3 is TGTGCTAGCAGCTTGGGACTAGCGGGGCAAGGAGGTGAGCAGTTCTTC. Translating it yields CASSLGLAGQGGEQFF.

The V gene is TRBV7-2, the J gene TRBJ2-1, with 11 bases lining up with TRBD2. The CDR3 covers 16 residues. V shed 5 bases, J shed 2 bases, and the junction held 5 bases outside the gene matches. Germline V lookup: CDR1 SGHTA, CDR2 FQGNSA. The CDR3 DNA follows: TGTGCCAGCAGCCGCACTAGCGGGGGAACCTACAATGAGCAGTTCTTC. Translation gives CASSRTSGGTYNEQFF.

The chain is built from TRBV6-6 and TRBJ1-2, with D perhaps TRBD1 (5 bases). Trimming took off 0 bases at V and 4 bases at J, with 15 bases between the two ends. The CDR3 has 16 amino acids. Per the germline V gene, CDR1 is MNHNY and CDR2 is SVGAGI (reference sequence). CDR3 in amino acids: CASSYSRDVGGYGYTF. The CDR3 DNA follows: TGTGCCAGCAGTTACTCGCGGGACGTCGGGGGCTATGGCTACACCTTC.

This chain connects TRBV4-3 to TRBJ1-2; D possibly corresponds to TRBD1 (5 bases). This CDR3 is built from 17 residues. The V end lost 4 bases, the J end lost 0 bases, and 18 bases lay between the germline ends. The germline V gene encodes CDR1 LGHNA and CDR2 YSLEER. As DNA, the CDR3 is TGCGCCAGCAGCCTGGGGGTAGGGGCGGGAACTAACTATGGCTACACCTTC. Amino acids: CASSLGVGAGTNYGYTF.

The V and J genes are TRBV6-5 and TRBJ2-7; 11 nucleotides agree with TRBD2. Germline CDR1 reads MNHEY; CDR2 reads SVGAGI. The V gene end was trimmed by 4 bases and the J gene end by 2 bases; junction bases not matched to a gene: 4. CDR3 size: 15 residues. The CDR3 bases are TGTGCCAGCAGTTTTACACTAGCGGGGGCCTACGAGCAGTACTTC. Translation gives CASSFTLAGAYEQYF.

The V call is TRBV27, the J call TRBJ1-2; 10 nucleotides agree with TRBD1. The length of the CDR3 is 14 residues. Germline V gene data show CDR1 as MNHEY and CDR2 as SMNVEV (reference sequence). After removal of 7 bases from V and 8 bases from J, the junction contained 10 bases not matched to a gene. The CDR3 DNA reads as TGTGCCAGCACGGGAGGGACAGGGGTAGAAGGCTACACCTTC. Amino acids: CASTGGTGVEGYTF.

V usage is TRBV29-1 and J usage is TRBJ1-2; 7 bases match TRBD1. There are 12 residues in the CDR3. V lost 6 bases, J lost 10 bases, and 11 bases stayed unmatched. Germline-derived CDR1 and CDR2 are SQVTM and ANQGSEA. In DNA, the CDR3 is TGCAGCGTCCCAAGATCGACAGGGTTCTACACCTTC. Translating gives CSVPRSTGFYTF.

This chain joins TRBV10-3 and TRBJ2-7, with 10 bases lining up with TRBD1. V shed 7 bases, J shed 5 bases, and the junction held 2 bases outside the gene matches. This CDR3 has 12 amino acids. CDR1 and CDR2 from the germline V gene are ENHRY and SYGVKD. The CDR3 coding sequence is TGTGCCATCAAGGGACAGGGGAACGAGCAGTACTTC. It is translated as CAIKGQGNEQYF.